This record looks at one T cell receptor beta chain sequence and its context. Its target is not known. A much larger clone lies a single base off, so this may be a read error. The CDR3 consists of 15 residues. Germline-derived CDR1 and CDR2 are MNHNS and SASEGT. The sample is drawn from a study of Graves' ophthalmopathy and Graves' hyperthyroidism. Amplified TCR beta CDR3 regions were obtained using RNA transcripts as template. A first-round RT-PCR used HTBI primers, followed by a second-round multiplex PCR. Via MiXCR, TCRdb re-called the multiplex PCR reads, giving one row per CDR3 protein. The table has 340,000 or so distinct CDR3 sequences, under 20% seen once; the top ten hold 9% to 15%. Study-level points and caveats: For separating ophthalmopathy from stable hyperthyroidism, a 13-signature model gave around 86% sensitivity and 81.08% specificity.

Ophthalmopathic donors had moderate-to-severe activity, CAS ≥3 and NOSPECS ≥4, with disease that had lasted under 3 months. Diagnosis used clinical symptoms, serum thyroxine, TRAb, thyroid ultrasound and orbital computed tomography. About 10 ml of fresh blood yielded the PBMCs by density gradient. The TCR sequence derives from an adult man with Graves' ophthalmopathy. The chain carries TRBV6-1 and TRBJ1-5; no clear D gene. The material sequenced was peripheral blood. CDR3 DNA sequence: TGTGTCAGCATGGGGAGACGGGGTTTAAATCAGCCCCAGCATTTT. Protein: CVSMGRRGLNQPQHF.